A single sample is the source of the 10 T cell receptor beta chains below, sequenced in a study of blood T cells in healthy people across ages (dated by TCRdb to 2015 to 2017). The protocol used for the library was 5' RACE. TCRdb names Illumina HiSeq 2500 as the instrument used. A second PCR of about 6 to 11 cycles was performed with a sample-barcoded 5' primer and a J-beta primer mix. TCRdb took the public reads, trimmed them with fastp at Q25, ran MiXCR for clone calling and kept in-frame beta chains. Duplicate CDR3 protein sequences are folded into a single record with the most common DNA and genes. This sample lists over 700,000 distinct CDR3 sequences; approximately 25% were detected once. Together, the top ten hold more than 8.5% of the sample. The data also belong to a second study, concerning T cells of mothers and their children.

Sequenced: blood. The receptors originated from a boy between 10 and 17 years old in good health.

V and J are TRBV28 and TRBJ2-7, with 7 bases matching TRBD2. V shed 5 bases, J shed 1 base, and the junction held 5 bases outside the gene matches. Germline V CDR1 and CDR2: MDHEN, SYDVKM. There are 14 residues in the CDR3. This CDR3 is CASSQRGRSYEQYF. The CDR3 DNA reads TGTGCCAGCAGTCAGCGGGGCAGATCCTACGAGCAGTACTTC.

V and J are TRBV20-1 and TRBJ2-7; D gene unclear. Germline V gene data show CDR1 as DFQATT and CDR2 as SNEGSKA (reference sequence). V lost 1 base, J lost 1 base, and 8 bases lay in between. The CDR3 sequence is 13 residues long. The CDR3 loop reads CSARGSKSYEQYF. CDR3 sequence (DNA): TGCAGTGCTAGAGGATCAAAGTCCTACGAGCAGTACTTC.

Regarding this clonotype: A read error may produce the germline difference seen at one junction end. The chain uses TRBV18 and TRBJ2-5; TRBD2 matches 8 bases. The better agreement between TRBJ2-1 and the DNA end casts doubt on the J call. This CDR3 is built from 14 residues. Germline CDR1 reads KGHSH; CDR2 reads LQKENI. This CDR3 reads CVSSPPGGGNEQFF. CDR3 nucleotide sequence: TGTGTCAGCTCACCACCGGGAGGGGGCAATGAGCAGTTCTTC.

The V gene is TRBV20-1, the J gene TRBJ2-5, with TRBD2 matching over 7 bases. The tail of the sequence fits TRBJ2-1 better, so the J call may be wrong. The V gene's germline CDR1 is DFQATT and CDR2 SNEGSKA (reference sequence). CDR3 length equals 16 residues. CDR3 DNA sequence: TGCAGTGCTAGAGATAGGGCGGGAGTTGAGGTGGATGAGCAGTTCTTC. The encoded protein is CSARDRAGVEVDEQFF.

J is TRBJ2-3 and V is TRBV20-1; TRBD2 matches 10 bases. The CDR3 is made up of 16 amino acids. Germline V lookup: CDR1 DFQATT, CDR2 SNEGSKA (reference sequence). V dropped 0 bases and J dropped 1; count of bases not matched to a gene: 4. The CDR3 sequence: CSARDLGTSGTDTQYF. The CDR3 DNA reads TGCAGTGCTAGAGATCTGGGGACTAGCGGCACAGATACGCAGTATTTT.

This clonotype was observed a few times. This rearrangement joins TRBV5-1 to TRBJ2-2; TRBD2 matches 7 bases. This CDR3 region has 16 residues. Trimming took 2 bases from V and 0 from J; bases not matched to a gene: 4. Germline CDR1 is SGHRS and CDR2 is YFSETQ. CDR3 residues: CASSLPGTTNTGELFF. The CDR3 bases are TGCGCCAGCAGCTTACCCGGGACTACGAACACCGGGGAGCTGTTTTTT.

A few counts support this clonotype. J is TRBJ2-5 and V is TRBV12-3 or TRBV12-4; weak D call: TRBD2 (5 bases). With 3 bases removed from V and 7 bases from J, the gap between germline ends came to 9 bases. The CDR3 contains 12 residues. The CDR3 is CASSLRDGTQYF. The CDR3 nucleotides are TGTGCCAGCAGTTTGAGGGATGGGACCCAGTACTTC.

This clonotype was seen a handful of times. V is TRBV5-1 and J is TRBJ2-1; 13 bases are a match to TRBD2. J gave up 9 bases and V 4 bases, and 4 bases lay outside the gene matches. CDR1 and CDR2 from the germline V gene are SGHRS and YFSETQ. This CDR3 is 14 amino acids long. The CDR3 loop reads CASSAGTSGVEQFF. The CDR3 bases are TGCGCCAGCAGCGCTGGGACTAGCGGGGTTGAGCAGTTCTTC. The full variable domain, in which reference TRBV5-1 and TRBJ2-1 provide the parts outside the CDR3, is KAGVTQTPRYLIKTRGQQVTLSCSPISGHRSVSWYQQTPGQGLQFLFEYFSETQRNKGNFPGRFSGRQFSNSRSEMNVSTLELGDSALYLCASSAGTSGVEQFFGPGTRLTVL.

This clonotype was counted ten times or more. A read error may produce the germline difference seen at one junction end. This sequence joins TRBV5-1 and TRBJ2-5, with 11 positions matching TRBD1. There are 14 residues in the CDR3. CDR1 is SGHRS, CDR2 YFSETQ, per germline. The CDR3 bases are TGTGCCAGCAGCTCGGGACAGGGGGGAGAGACCCAGTACTTC. Translated: CASSSGQGGETQYF.

The chain couples TRBV9 to TRBJ1-1; the D is unclear. Germline CDR1 is SGDLS and CDR2 is YYNGEE. The V end was cut by 2 bases, the J end by 0 bases, with 8 bases between. The CDR3 has 14 residues. CDR3 protein: CASSVGEMNTEAFF. Here the CDR3 DNA reads TGTGCCAGCAGCGTTGGGGAAATGAACACTGAAGCTTTCTTT.